This TCR beta chain was documented in a study of T cells in localized non-small cell lung cancer. General study results and limits: Higher adjacent-lung clonality was associated with shorter survival. Adjacent lung had a median around 60 of the 100 largest tumor clones. It was uninvolved adjacent lung that showed the highest T cell clonality, exceeding tumor. Sequencing involved a lone tumor region, leaving heterogeneity possible.

TCRdb's copy holds only in-frame clones and misses some; the assay was immunoSEQ multiplex PCR. The sample has around 26,000 clones, about 90% seen once. The ends were cut back, 4 bases at V and 1 base at J, with 17 bases in the middle. Per the germline V gene, CDR1 is LGHNT and CDR2 is FRNRAP. The CDR3 is 16 residues long. As regards this clone: Its antigen is currently unknown.

The origin of this receptor is a woman aged 35 to 75 with stage I lung adenocarcinoma. The sample consisted of peripheral blood, taken before any cancer treatment. The chain carries TRBV12-5 and TRBJ2-7; D might be TRBD2 (6 bases). CDR3 DNA: TGTGCTAGTGGTTGGAATCTCGGGACTCCGTCCTACGAGCAGTACTTC. The encoded protein is CASGWNLGTPSYEQYF.